This T cell receptor beta chain was obtained from a study of T cells in Graves' hyperthyroidism and ophthalmopathy. It was RNA transcripts that yielded the amplified TCR beta CDR3 regions. During a first-round RT-PCR of the TCR CDR3, the HTBI primer set was used. Using its own MiXCR run on the multiplex PCR reads, TCRdb lists one record per CDR3 protein. The sample has a few hundred thousand distinct CDR3 sequences; roughly 46% are singletons. The CDR3 extends over 14 amino acids. CDR1 SGHTA and CDR2 FQGTGA come from the germline V gene. Trimming stripped 3 bases from V and 6 bases from J, with 12 bases between. Study observations and caveats: Ophthalmopathy was distinguished from stable hyperthyroidism by 13 V-J signatures.

About this clonotype itself: Its target is unknown.

This sequence originates from a woman under 30 with Graves' hyperthyroidism. The chain couples TRBV7-3 to TRBJ1-5; D call uncertain. Sequencing input: peripheral blood or thyroid tissue (not recorded which). In nucleotides, the CDR3 is TGTGCCAGCAGCTTGTTTTCGGGCAGTCAGCCCCAGCATTTT. Encoded protein: CASSLFSGSQPQHF.